This TCR beta chain derives from a study of regulatory T cells in long-lasting Graves disease. J lost 5 bases, V lost 6 bases, and 4 bases had no gene match. Germline V CDR1 and CDR2: MNHGY, SVAAGI. This CDR3 is 13 amino acids long. This clonotype appeared a single time. Its antigen is unknown. Construction of TCR beta libraries relied on iRepertoire HTBI primers and on Arm-PCR targeting CDR3 regions. MiXCR, run by TCRdb on the multiplex PCR reads, gives a single entry per CDR3 protein. The sample consists of roughly 300,000 distinct CDR3 sequences, about 20% of them appearing once. Study observations and caveats: Persistent disease was characterized by preferential usage of TRBV28, TRBJ1-2 and TRBJ2-5. Persistent cases of Graves' showed reduced TCR diversity relative to newly diagnosed patients. The work looked only at peripheral blood and did not look at thyroid tissue.

Time point in this sample: persistent/refractory GD, antithyroid drugs over 5 years with positive TRAb. PBMC RNA served as the TCR library source. Graves' disease diagnoses used American Thyroid Association guidelines. This chain links TRBV6-9 with TRBJ2-7, with 10 bases fitting TRBD1. The TCR originated in a female donor with Graves disease. Source: peripheral blood mononuclear cells (PBMCs), taken when the disease was refractory, from a patient treated with antithyroid drugs. CDR3 DNA sequence: TGTGCCAGCAGCAGACAGGGGGCGGACGAGCAGTACTTC. It is translated as CASSRQGADEQYF.